This T cell receptor beta chain stems from a study of blood T cell repertoires in COVID-19. Study as a whole: Sources were T cells, B-cell-depleted T cells, or PBMCs; the material itself was cDNA or gDNA.

As processed by the authors: Amplification with reference gene primers provided the estimates of nucleated cell counts. Clones were sequenced by immunoSEQ multiplex PCR, and TCRdb holds only the in-frame ones, with some missing. V and J calls and clone size are given by that table; D and trimming were obtained from the DNA. In the table there are around 250,000 clones, 86% of which are singletons. The TCR sequence derives from a woman aged 80 or over with COVID-19, enrolled during active disease. The material sequenced was peripheral blood.

The DNA for the CDR3 is TGTGCCAGCAGACTGACAGCGAACACTGAAGCTTTCTTT. Its protein is CASRLTANTEAFF. The chain combines TRBV7-2 with TRBJ1-1; a weak D match, TRBD1 (5 bases). There are 13 residues in the CDR3. Germline V lookup: CDR1 SGHTA, CDR2 FQGNSA. Trimming shortened V by 6 bases and J by 1 base, and 9 bases separated the two germline ends.